The 24 T cell receptor beta chains listed next were all sequenced from one sample in a study of shared clonotypes between healthy human individuals. Produced via immunoSEQ multiplex PCR; TCRdb's table is partial and in-frame only. Here the sample spans some 900,000 clones, approximately 80% being singletons. The sequencing sample was made of memory CD4+ T cells sorted from blood. Subset in this sample: CD45RA-negative fraction. Every receptor here comes from a man aged 18-30 years in good health.

This clone has more than one count but fewer than ten. The junction shows a germline mismatch at one end, possibly a read error. The sample holds other DNA sequences that translate to the same CDR3. This chain links TRBV7-7 with TRBJ1-1; no clear D gene. From germline, CDR1 is SSHAT and CDR2 FNYEAQ (reference sequence). The CDR3 extends over 13 amino acids. CDR3 sequence reads: CASSLDRNTEAFF. CDR3 DNA: TGTGCTAGCAGTCTGGATCGGAACACTGAAGCTTTCTTT. Full variable domain (rest looked up from reference TRBV7-7 and TRBJ1-1): GAGVSQSPRYKVTKRGQDVTLRCDPISSHATLYWYQQALGQGPEFLTYFNYEAQPDKSGLPSDRFSAERPEGSISTLTIQRTEQRDSAMYRCASSLDRNTEAFFGQGTRLTVV.

This rearrangement joins TRBV28 to TRBJ2-7; D gene ambiguous. The CDR3 consists of 12 residues. From germline, CDR1 is MDHEN and CDR2 SYDVKM. The V end lost 1 base, the J end lost 4 bases, and 5 bases lay between the germline ends. The CDR3 here is CASSLFGYEQYF. CDR3 sequence (DNA): TGTGCCAGCAGTTTATTCGGGTACGAGCAGTACTTC. The whole variable domain, remainder taken from reference TRBV28 and TRBJ2-7, is DVKVTQSSRYLVKRTGEKVFLECVQDMDHENMFWYRQDPGLGLRLIYFSYDVKMKEKGDIPEGYSVSREKKERFSLILESASTNQTSMYLCASSLFGYEQYFGPGTRLTVT.

This clone was detected a few times. J is TRBJ1-2 and V is TRBV7-2; a weak D match, TRBD1 (6 bases). This CDR3 is built from 15 residues. V lost 3 bases, J lost 8 bases, and 19 bases lay in between. Germline V lookup: CDR1 SGHTA, CDR2 FQGNSA. The CDR3 region is CASSFSTGPMGGYTF. CDR3 bases: TGTGCCAGCAGCTTCTCGACAGGACCTATGGGCGGCTACACCTTC.

CDR3 amino acids: CASSTLSGNTIYF. DNA for the CDR3: TGTGCCAGCAGCACTCTGAGTGGAAACACCATATATTTT. The J gene is TRBJ1-3, the V gene TRBV11-3; no clear D gene. The germline gives CDR1 SGHNT, CDR2 YENEEA. Trimming cost V 5 bases and J 3 bases, with 8 bases left between them. The CDR3 sequence is 13 residues long.

In this sample, this clone turned up a few times. The J gene is TRBJ1-5, the V gene TRBV19; D gene uncertain. CDR3 length: 16 amino acids. V lost 0 bases, J lost 0 bases, and 9 bases lay in between. Looked up from germline, CDR1 is LNHDA and CDR2 is SQIVND (reference sequence). The CDR3 protein is CASSIEVQYSNQPQHF. The CDR3 DNA is TGTGCCAGTAGTATAGAGGTCCAGTATAGCAATCAGCCCCAGCATTTT.

The rearrangement joins TRBV28 to TRBJ2-7; no clear D gene. Germline V gives CDR1 MDHEN, CDR2 SYDVKM. The CDR3 spans 13 residues. V gave up 2 bases and J gave up 3 bases, with 8 bases separating them. The CDR3 nucleotides are TGTGCCAGCAGTTTAGACGCGGACTACGAGCAGTACTTC. Its protein product is CASSLDADYEQYF. The full variable domain, completed using reference TRBV28 and TRBJ2-7, is DVKVTQSSRYLVKRTGEKVFLECVQDMDHENMFWYRQDPGLGLRLIYFSYDVKMKEKGDIPEGYSVSREKKERFSLILESASTNQTSMYLCASSLDADYEQYFGPGTRLTVT.

This rearrangement joins TRBV7-2 to TRBJ2-5; D not certain. The CDR3 has 11 residues. The germline CDR1 and CDR2 sequences are SGHTA and FQGNSA. V shed 7 bases and J shed 5 bases, with 8 bases lying between them. The CDR3, as DNA: TGTGCCAGCACCCAGTGGGAGACCCAGTACTTC. Its protein product is CASTQWETQYF.

In regard to this clone: Distinct nucleotide sequences in the sample also encode this CDR3. The J gene is TRBJ2-2, the V gene TRBV18; D remains ambiguous. The length of the CDR3 is 14 residues. Deletions cut 3 bases from V and 1 base from J, with 6 bases between. From germline, CDR1 is KGHSH and CDR2 LQKENI. The CDR3 reads CASSPSRNTGELFF. CDR3 bases: TGTGCCAGCTCACCCTCCAGGAACACCGGGGAGCTGTTTTTT.

The chain combines TRBV7-2 with TRBJ2-3, with 7 bases that match TRBD1. Germline V gene sequence: CDR1 SGHTA, CDR2 FQGNSA. The J segment lost 6 bases and the V segment lost 3 bases, leaving 3 bases of the junction unmatched. CDR3 length: 13 residues. The CDR3 here is CASSFTTGDTQYF. For the CDR3, the DNA is TGTGCCAGCAGCTTCACGACAGGGGATACGCAGTATTTT.

The J gene is TRBJ1-1, the V gene TRBV6-5; D is possibly TRBD1 (5 bases). Germline CDR1 and CDR2: MNHEY and SVGAGI. The CDR3 has 14 residues. V dropped 4 bases and J dropped 0 bases, with 9 bases sitting between them. CDR3 protein: CASSLRGMNTEAFF. CDR3 sequence (DNA): TGTGCCAGCAGTTTAAGGGGCATGAACACTGAAGCTTTCTTT.

V is TRBV18 and J is TRBJ2-1; 8 bases fit TRBD2. Germline lookup yields CDR1 KGHSH and CDR2 LQKENI. Trimming cost V 4 bases and J 6 bases; bases outside gene matches: 11. This CDR3 comprises 16 residues. Here the CDR3 reads CASSHPGLGSGNEQFF. The CDR3 nucleotides are TGTGCCAGCTCACACCCGGGACTAGGTTCGGGCAATGAGCAGTTCTTC.

The CDR3 loop reads CASSLGTSGKPNNEQFF. The CDR3 coding sequence is TGTGCCAGCAGCCTAGGGACTAGCGGGAAACCCAACAATGAGCAGTTCTTC. This chain uses TRBV5-4 with TRBJ2-1; 13 nucleotides line up with TRBD2. CDR1 and CDR2 (germline): SGHNT, YYREEE (reference sequence). Trimming cost V 4 bases and J 5 bases; bases outside gene matches: 9. The CDR3 extends over 17 amino acids.

This clone was seen only once. The chain recombines TRBV4-3 with TRBJ2-7; the D is unclear. CDR1 is LGHNA, CDR2 YSLEER, per germline. Trimming left V 0 bases short and J 0 bases short, with 9 bases between. The CDR3 is made up of 15 amino acids. As DNA, the CDR3 is TGCGCCAGCAGCCAAGATCTGCGCAGCTCCTACGAGCAGTACTTC. Translated, it gives CASSQDLRSSYEQYF.

The genes are TRBV5-1 and TRBJ1-1; 7 nucleotides agree with TRBD1. This CDR3 contains 14 residues. The V gene end was trimmed by 1 base and the J gene end by 4 bases; junction bases not matched to a gene: 4. Germline V lookup: CDR1 SGHRS, CDR2 YFSETQ. CDR3 DNA sequence: TGCGCCAGCAGCTTGACAGGGGAACTCACTGAAGCTTTCTTT. Its protein product is CASSLTGELTEAFF. Using reference TRBV5-1 and TRBJ1-1 for the parts outside the CDR3, the full variable domain is KAGVTQTPRYLIKTRGQQVTLSCSPISGHRSVSWYQQTPGQGLQFLFEYFSETQRNKGNFPGRFSGRQFSNSRSEMNVSTLELGDSALYLCASSLTGELTEAFFGQGTRLTVV.

This clone was seen more than once but under ten times. The CDR3 reads CASAKDKMNTEAFF. The CDR3 DNA reads TGTGCCAGCGCCAAGGACAAAATGAACACTGAAGCTTTCTTT. This chain uses TRBV6-5 with TRBJ1-1; weak D call: TRBD1 (5 bases). The V gene's germline CDR1 is MNHEY and CDR2 SVGAGI. With 8 bases removed from V and 0 bases from J, the gap between germline ends came to 13 bases. This CDR3 comprises 14 residues.

The rearrangement links TRBV21-1 to TRBJ2-1; TRBD2 reflects the table's D call only, with no check against the DNA. TRBV21-1 is flagged as a pseudogene. This CDR3 comprises 17 residues. This chain's CDR3 is CASSVGLAGTAYNEQFF. CDR3 DNA: TGTGCCAGCAGCGTGGGACTAGCGGGCACCGCCTACAATGAGCAGTTCTTC.

The V call is TRBV2, the J call TRBJ1-3, with D uncertain. The V and J ends lost 7 bases and 8 bases respectively, with 12 bases between them. The CDR3 has 12 residues. Germline V lookup: CDR1 SNHLY, CDR2 FYNNEI. CDR3 coding DNA: TGTGCCAGCACCCCCGGTGCGGACACCATATATTTT. As protein: CASTPGADTIYF.

The chain joins TRBV5-1 to TRBJ2-3; no clear D. Trimming removed 4 bases at V and 6 bases at J, with 15 bases between. Germline V lookup: CDR1 SGHRS, CDR2 YFSETQ. This CDR3 comprises 14 residues. The CDR3 DNA reads as TGCGCCAGCAGCCTATCCCACTACGCCGATACGCAGTATTTT. This translates into CASSLSHYADTQYF.

This clone was seen a handful of times. The chain combines TRBV27 with TRBJ2-1; 9 positions match TRBD2. The germline V gene encodes CDR1 MNHEY and CDR2 SMNVEV (reference sequence). The CDR3 sequence is 14 residues long. V dropped 5 bases and J dropped 3; count of bases not matched to a gene: 2. The CDR3 DNA reads TGTGCCAGCAGTGGTAGCGGGAGCTACAATGAGCAGTTCTTC. Translated: CASSGSGSYNEQFF.

This chain links TRBV29-1 with TRBJ2-1, with 7 bases matching TRBD1. The CDR3 runs 15 residues. V gave up 2 bases and J gave up 2 bases; unmatched junction bases: 6. Per germline, CDR1 SQVTM and CDR2 ANQGSEA. DNA of the CDR3: TGCAGCGTTGAACGGGGACAGCTAACCTACAATGAGCAGTTCTTC. Translated: CSVERGQLTYNEQFF.

J is TRBJ2-5 and V is TRBV11-2; TRBD1 aligns across 7 bases. V was pared by 3 bases and J by 2 bases, with 6 bases of the junction left unmatched. Germline CDR1 and CDR2: SGHAT and FQNNGV. The CDR3 sequence is 15 residues long. CDR3 loop: CASSLTGPPQETQYF. CDR3 DNA sequence: TGTGCCAGCAGCTTGACAGGGCCGCCTCAAGAGACCCAGTACTTC.

The chain recombines TRBV19 with TRBJ2-1; 8 bases map to TRBD2. The V gene's germline CDR1 is LNHDA and CDR2 SQIVND (reference sequence). The J segment lost 10 bases and the V segment lost 1 base, leaving 6 bases of the junction unmatched. The length of the CDR3 is 14 residues. In nucleotides, the CDR3 is TGTGCCAGTAGTATAGTAGCGGGGTGGGGAGAGCAGTTCTTC. Its protein product is CASSIVAGWGEQFF.

The gene calls are TRBV19 and TRBJ1-4; 7 bases are shared with TRBD1. The germline CDR1 and CDR2 sequences are LNHDA and SQIVND (reference sequence). J was trimmed by 1 base and V by 7 bases; bases with no gene match: 3. The CDR3 is made up of 14 amino acids. CDR3 bases: TGTGCCAGTAACACAGGGGAAACTAATGAAAAACTGTTTTTT. Translating it yields CASNTGETNEKLFF.

The chain carries TRBV18 and TRBJ1-3, with unresolved D. Germline CDR1 KGHSH, CDR2 LQKENI. The germline V and J ends were trimmed by 6 bases and 0 bases, with 12 bases remaining between them. The CDR3 is 15 residues long. CDR3 nucleotide sequence: TGTGCCAGCTCGGGCAGCCAGAGCTCTGGAAACACCATATATTTT. Encoded protein: CASSGSQSSGNTIYF. The full variable domain, completed using reference TRBV18 and TRBJ1-3, is NAGVMQNPRHLVRRRGQEARLRCSPMKGHSHVYWYRQLPEEGLKFMVYLQKENIIDESGMPKERFSAEFPKEGPSILRIQQVVRGDSAAYFCASSGSQSSGNTIYFGEGSWLTVV.